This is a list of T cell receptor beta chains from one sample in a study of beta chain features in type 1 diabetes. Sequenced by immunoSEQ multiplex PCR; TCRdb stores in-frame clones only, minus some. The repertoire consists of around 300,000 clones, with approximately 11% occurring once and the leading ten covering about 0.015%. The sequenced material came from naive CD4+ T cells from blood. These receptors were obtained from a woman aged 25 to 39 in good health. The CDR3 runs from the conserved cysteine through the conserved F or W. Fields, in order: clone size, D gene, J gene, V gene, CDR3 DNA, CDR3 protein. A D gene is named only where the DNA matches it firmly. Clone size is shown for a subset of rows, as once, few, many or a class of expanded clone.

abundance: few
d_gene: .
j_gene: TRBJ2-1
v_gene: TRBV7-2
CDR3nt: TGTGCCAGCAGCTTACGTGGGAGCTCCTACAATGAGCAGTTCTTC
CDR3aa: CASSLRGSSYNEQFF

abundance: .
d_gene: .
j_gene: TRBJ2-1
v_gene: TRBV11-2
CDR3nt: TGTGCCAGCAGTCGATCCCAGGGTTACACTGAGCAGTTCTTC
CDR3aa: CASSRSQGYTEQFF

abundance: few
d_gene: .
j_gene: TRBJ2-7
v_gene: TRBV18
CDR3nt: TGTGCCAGCTCACGAGGACAGTTCTACGAGCAGTACTTC
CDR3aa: CASSRGQFYEQYF

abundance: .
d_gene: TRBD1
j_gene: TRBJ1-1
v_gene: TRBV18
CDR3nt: TGTGCCAGCTCACCTGGACAGGCTCGCACTGAAGCTTTCTTT
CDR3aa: CASSPGQARTEAFF

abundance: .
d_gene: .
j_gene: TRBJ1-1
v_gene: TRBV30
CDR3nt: TGTGCCTGGAGGAGACCTAGGAACACTGAAGCTTTCTTT
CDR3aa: CAWRRPRNTEAFF

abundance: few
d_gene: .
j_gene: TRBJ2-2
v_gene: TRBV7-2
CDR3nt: TGTGCCAGCAGCTTAGGCGGGTACACCGGGGAGCTGTTTTTT
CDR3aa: CASSLGGYTGELFF

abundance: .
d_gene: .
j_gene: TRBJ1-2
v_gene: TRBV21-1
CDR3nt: TGTGCCAGCAGCCCGGGAGTGGGGGACTACACCTTC
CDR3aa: CASSPGVGDYTF

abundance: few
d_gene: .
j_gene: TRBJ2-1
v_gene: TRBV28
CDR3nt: TGTGCCAGCAGAGATAGCAATGAGCAGTTCTTC
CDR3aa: CASRDSNEQFF

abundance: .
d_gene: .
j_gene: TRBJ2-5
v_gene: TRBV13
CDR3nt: TGTGCCAGCAGCTTCTTTAGCAAAAAGACCCAGTACTTC
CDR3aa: CASSFFSKKTQYF

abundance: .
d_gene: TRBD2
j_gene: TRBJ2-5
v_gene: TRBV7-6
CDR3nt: TGTGCCAGCAGCGCCAGGACTAGCGGCGAGACCCAGTACTTC
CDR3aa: CASSARTSGETQYF

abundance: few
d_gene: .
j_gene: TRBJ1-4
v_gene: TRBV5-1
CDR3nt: TGCGCCAGCACCTCAGGGGAAAAACTGTTTTTT
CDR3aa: CASTSGEKLFF

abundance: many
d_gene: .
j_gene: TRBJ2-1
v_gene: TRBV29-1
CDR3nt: TGCAGCGCCGACAGTGGCTACAATGAGCAGTTCTTC
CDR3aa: CSADSGYNEQFF

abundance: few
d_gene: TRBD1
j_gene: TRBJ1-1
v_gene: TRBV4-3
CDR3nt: TGCGCCAGCAGCCAAGCCGCGACAGGGTACCCTGAAGCTTTCTTT
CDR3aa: CASSQAATGYPEAFF

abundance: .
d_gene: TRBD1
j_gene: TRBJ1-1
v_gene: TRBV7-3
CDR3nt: TGTGCCAGCAGCTTAACCCAGGGGGCGGAAGCTTTCTTT
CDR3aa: CASSLTQGAEAFF

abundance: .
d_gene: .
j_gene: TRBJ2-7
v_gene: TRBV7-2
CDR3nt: TGTGCCAGCAGCTTAGGAAAACAGGGGAGGTACGAGCAGTACTTC
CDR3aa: CASSLGKQGRYEQYF

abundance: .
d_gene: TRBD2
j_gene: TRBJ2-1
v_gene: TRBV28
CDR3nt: TGTGCCAGCAGCCACCGGACTAGCGGGAGGGCTGAGTTCTTC
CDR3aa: CASSHRTSGRAEFF

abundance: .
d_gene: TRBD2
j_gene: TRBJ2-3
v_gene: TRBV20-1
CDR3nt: TGCAGTGCTAGGAGGGACTACCAGCAGTATTTT
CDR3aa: CSARRDYQQYF

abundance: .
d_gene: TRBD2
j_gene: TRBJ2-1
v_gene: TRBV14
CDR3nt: TGTGCCAGCAGCCGCGGGACTAGCGGGGCCCTTAGAGAGCAGTTCTTC
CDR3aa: CASSRGTSGALREQFF